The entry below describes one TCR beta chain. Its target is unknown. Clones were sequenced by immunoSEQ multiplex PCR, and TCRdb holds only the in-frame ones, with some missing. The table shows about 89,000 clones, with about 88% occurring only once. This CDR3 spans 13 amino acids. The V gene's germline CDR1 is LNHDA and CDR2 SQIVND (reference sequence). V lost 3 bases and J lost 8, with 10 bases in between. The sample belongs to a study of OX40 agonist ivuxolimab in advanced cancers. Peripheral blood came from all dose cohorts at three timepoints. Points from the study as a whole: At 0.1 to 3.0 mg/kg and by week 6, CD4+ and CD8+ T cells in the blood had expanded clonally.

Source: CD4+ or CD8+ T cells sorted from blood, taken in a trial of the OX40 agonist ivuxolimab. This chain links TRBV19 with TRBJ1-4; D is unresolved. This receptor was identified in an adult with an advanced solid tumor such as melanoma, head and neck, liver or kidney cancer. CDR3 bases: TGTGCCAGTAGTATTAAGGGAAGAGAAAAACTGTTTTTT. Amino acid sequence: CASSIKGREKLFF. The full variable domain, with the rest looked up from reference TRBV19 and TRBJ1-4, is DGGITQSPKYLFRKEGQNVTLSCEQNLNHDAMYWYRQDPGQGLRLIYYSQIVNDFQKGDIAEGYSVSREKKESFPLTVTSAQKNPTAFYLCASSIKGREKLFFGSGTQLSVL.